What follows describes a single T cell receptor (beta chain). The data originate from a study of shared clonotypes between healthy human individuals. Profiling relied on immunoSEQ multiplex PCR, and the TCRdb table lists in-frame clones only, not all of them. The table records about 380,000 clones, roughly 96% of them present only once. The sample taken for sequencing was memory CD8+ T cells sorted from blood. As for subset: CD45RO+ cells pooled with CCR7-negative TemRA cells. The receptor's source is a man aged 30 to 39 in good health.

Written as DNA, the CDR3 is TGTGCCAGCAGCTTAGAGGCAGGGGAGGGCTATGGCTACACCTTC. Its translation is CASSLEAGEGYGYTF. The chain carries TRBV7-2 and TRBJ1-2; a possible D gene is TRBD1 (6 bases). There are 15 residues in the CDR3. Trimming removed 1 base at V and 4 bases at J, with 13 bases between. Looked up from germline, CDR1 is SGHTA and CDR2 is FQGNSA.